This T cell receptor (beta chain) was sequenced during a study of T cell responses to AZD1222 COVID-19 vaccine. The junction had 16 bases not matched to a gene; V was cut back by 7 bases and J by 10 bases. Germline V gene data show CDR1 as SGDLS and CDR2 as YYNGEE. This CDR3 has 15 residues. Data came from immunoSEQ multiplex PCR; TCRdb stores just in-frame clones and leaves some out. Among under 80,000 clones listed, about four fifths were seen once. The specimen comprised peripheral blood, sampled 28 days after the second AZD1222 dose. This chain joins TRBV9 and TRBJ1-4, with TRBD1 identical over 7 bases. This TCR derives from an adult who received the AZD1222 COVID-19 vaccine. The CDR3 DNA is TGTGCCAGCGCCCCACAACAGGGGTTTCAAGGAAAACTGTTTTTT. This codes for CASAPQQGFQGKLFF.